This T cell receptor (beta chain) was found in a study of blood T cells in healthy people across ages. Study-wide points: Roughly linear declines in TCR beta diversity per million T cells occurred with age.

Combining a sample-barcoded 5' primer with a J-beta primer mix, a second PCR ran for roughly 7 to 11 cycles. TCRdb called the 5' RACE reads again in MiXCR, with one record for every CDR3 protein. The sample lists under 1 million distinct CDR3 sequences; 40% to 50% were seen once. The CDR3 covers 15 residues. In germline, CDR1 is SGHRS, CDR2 YFSETQ. Points on this clonotype: Its antigen is currently unknown.

This chain uses TRBV5-1 with TRBJ2-1; D gene unclear. Gene TRBJ2-7 matches the end of the DNA better, so the J call may be wrong. Sample: blood. The receptor was isolated from a man aged 55-75 years in good health. The CDR3 DNA reads as TGCGCCAGCAGCTGTTGGGGTAGCTCCTACAATGAGCAGTACTTC. Translated: CASSCWGSSYNEQYF.